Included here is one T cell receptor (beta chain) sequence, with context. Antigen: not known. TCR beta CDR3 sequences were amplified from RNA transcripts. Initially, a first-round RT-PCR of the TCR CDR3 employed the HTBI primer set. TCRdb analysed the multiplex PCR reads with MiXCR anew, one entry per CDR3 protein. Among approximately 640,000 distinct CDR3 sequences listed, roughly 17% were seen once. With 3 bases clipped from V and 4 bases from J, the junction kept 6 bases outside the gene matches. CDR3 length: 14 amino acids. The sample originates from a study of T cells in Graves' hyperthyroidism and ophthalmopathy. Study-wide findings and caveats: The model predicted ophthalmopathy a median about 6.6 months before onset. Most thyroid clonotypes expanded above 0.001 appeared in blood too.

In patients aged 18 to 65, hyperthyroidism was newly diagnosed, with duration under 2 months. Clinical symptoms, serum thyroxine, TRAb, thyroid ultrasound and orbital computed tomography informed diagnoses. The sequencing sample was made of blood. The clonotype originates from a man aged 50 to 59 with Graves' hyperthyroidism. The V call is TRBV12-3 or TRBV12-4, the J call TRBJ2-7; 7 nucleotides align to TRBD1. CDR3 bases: TGTGCCAGCAGTTTCGAGAGGGGGCCGTACGAGCAGTACTTC. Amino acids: CASSFERGPYEQYF.